This TCR beta chain was sequenced for a study of T cells after posttransplantation cyclophosphamide. CDR1 and CDR2 from the germline V gene are KGHSH and LQKENI. This CDR3 contains 18 residues. With 3 bases removed from V and 0 bases from J, the gap between germline ends came to 17 bases. Comment on this clone: Its cognate antigen is unknown.

TCRdb's table, derived via immunoSEQ multiplex PCR, lists solely in-frame clones and lacks some. Of under 20,000 clones in the sample, over 65% are singletons; the top ten hold roughly 27%. Cyclophosphamide on days +3 and +4 followed busulfan-fludarabine conditioning and a marrow graft. Study outcomes and limitations: Later blood repertoires were often dominated by clones from the donor CD8+ memory compartment.

The receptor was isolated from a male patient aged 25-45 years who received an allogeneic stem cell transplant from a related donor, was CMV-positive, and had acute GVHD only. Some T cells may be the graft donor's. The chain carries TRBV18 and TRBJ2-2, with D perhaps TRBD1 (5 bases). The sequencing here drew on PBMCs, taken after an allogeneic stem cell transplant with post-transplant cyclophosphamide. The CDR3 nucleotides are TGTGCCAGCTCACCCGAACAGGTGGGGCTGACGAACACCGGGGAGCTGTTTTTT. Residues: CASSPEQVGLTNTGELFF.